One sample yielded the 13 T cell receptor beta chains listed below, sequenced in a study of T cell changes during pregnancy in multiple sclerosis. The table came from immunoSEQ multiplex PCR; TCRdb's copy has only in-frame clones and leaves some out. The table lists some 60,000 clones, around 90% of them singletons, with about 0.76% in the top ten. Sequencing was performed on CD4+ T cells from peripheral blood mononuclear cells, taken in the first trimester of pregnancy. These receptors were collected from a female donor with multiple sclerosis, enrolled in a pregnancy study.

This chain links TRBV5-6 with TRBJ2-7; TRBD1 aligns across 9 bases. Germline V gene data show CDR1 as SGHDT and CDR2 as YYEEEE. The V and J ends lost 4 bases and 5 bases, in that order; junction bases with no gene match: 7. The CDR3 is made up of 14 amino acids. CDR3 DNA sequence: TGTGCCAGCAGCCCCCCGGGACAGGGACACGAGCAGTACTTC. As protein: CASSPPGQGHEQYF. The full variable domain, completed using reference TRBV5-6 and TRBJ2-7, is DAGVTQSPTHLIKTRGQQVTLRCSPKSGHDTVSWYQQALGQGPQFIFQYYEEEERQRGNFPDRFSGHQFPNYSSELNVNALLLGDSALYLCASSPPGQGHEQYFGPGTRLTVT.

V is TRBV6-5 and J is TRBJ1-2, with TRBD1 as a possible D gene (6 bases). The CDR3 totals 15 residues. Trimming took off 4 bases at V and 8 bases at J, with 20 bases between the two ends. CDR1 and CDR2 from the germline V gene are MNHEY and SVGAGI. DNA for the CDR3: TGTGCCAGCAGTTTGAGCACTGGCGGACAGCGCGGCTACACCTTC. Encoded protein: CASSLSTGGQRGYTF.

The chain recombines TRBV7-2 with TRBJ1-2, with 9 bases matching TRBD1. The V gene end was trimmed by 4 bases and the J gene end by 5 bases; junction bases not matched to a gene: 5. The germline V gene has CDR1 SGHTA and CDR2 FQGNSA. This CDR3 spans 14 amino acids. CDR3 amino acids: CASSYRQGEYGYTF. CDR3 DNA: TGTGCCAGCAGCTATAGACAGGGGGAATATGGCTACACCTTC.

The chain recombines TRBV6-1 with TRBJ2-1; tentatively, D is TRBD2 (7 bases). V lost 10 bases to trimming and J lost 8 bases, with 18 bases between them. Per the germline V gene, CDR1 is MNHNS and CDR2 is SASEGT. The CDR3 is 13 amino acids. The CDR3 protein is CATRGLLADEQFF. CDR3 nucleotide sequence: TGTGCCACCAGGGGTCTTCTAGCGGATGAGCAGTTCTTC.

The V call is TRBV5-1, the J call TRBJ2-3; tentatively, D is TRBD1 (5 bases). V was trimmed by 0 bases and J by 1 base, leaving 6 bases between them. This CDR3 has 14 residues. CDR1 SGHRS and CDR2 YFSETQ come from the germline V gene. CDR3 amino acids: CASSLGQRTDTQYF. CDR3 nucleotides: TGCGCCAGCAGCTTGGGACAGCGCACAGATACGCAGTATTTT.

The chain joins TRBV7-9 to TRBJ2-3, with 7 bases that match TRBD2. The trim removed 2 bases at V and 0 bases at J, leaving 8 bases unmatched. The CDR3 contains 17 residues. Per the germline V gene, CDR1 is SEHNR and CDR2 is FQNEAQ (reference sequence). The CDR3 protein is CASSLFSTGGSTDTQYF. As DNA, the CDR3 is TGTGCCAGCAGCTTATTTTCTACGGGGGGAAGCACAGATACGCAGTATTTT. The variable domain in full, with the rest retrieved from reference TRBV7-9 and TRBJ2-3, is DTGVSQNPRHKITKRGQNVTFRCDPISEHNRLYWYRQTLGQGPEFLTYFQNEAQLEKSRLLSDRFSAERPKGSFSTLEIQRTEQGDSAMYLCASSLFSTGGSTDTQYFGPGTRLTVL.

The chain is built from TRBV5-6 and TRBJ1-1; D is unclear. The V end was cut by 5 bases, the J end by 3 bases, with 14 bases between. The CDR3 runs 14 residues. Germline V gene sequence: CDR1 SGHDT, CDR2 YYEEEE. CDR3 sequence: CASSWRMRDTEAFF. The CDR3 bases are TGTGCCAGCAGTTGGAGGATGAGGGACACTGAAGCTTTCTTT.

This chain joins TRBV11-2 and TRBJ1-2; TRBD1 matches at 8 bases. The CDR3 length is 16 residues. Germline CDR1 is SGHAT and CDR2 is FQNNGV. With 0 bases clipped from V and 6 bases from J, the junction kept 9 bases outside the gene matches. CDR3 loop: CASSLDRAGGSDGYTF. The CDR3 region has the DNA TGTGCCAGCAGCTTAGATCGGGCAGGGGGCTCAGATGGCTACACCTTC.

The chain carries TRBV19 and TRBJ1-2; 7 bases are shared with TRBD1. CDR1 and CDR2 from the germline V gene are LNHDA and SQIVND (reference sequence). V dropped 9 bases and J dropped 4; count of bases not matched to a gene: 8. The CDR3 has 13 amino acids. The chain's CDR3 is CASQGQVGYGYTF. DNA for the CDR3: TGTGCCAGCCAAGGACAGGTCGGCTATGGCTACACCTTC.

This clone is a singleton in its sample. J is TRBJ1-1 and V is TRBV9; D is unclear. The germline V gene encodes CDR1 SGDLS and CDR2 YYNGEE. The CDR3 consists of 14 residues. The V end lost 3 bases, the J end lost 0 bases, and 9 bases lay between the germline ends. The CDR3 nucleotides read TGTGCCAGCAGCGAGCTGTCCATGAACACTGAAGCTTTCTTT. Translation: CASSELSMNTEAFF.

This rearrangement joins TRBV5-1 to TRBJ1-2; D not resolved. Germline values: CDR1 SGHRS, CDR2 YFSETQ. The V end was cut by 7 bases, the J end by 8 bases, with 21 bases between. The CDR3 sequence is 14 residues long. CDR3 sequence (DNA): TGCGCCAGCGGTCACAGAAGAACGTATATAGGCTACACCTTC. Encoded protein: CASGHRRTYIGYTF.

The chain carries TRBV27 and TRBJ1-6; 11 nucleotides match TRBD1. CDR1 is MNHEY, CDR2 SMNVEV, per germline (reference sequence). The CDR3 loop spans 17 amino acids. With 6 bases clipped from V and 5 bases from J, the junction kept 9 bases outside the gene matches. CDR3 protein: CASSQAGTGGNNSPLHF. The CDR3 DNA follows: TGTGCCAGCAGCCAGGCCGGGACAGGGGGTAATAATTCACCCCTCCACTTT.

The CDR3 reads CASSPGGLGARQETQYF. CDR3 coding DNA: TGCGCCAGCAGCCCGGGGGGTCTAGGGGCCCGGCAAGAGACCCAGTACTTC. The genes are TRBV5-1 and TRBJ2-5; 7 bases map to TRBD2. From germline, CDR1 is SGHRS and CDR2 YFSETQ. Unmatched junction bases numbered 14, after V lost 4 bases and J lost 2 bases. The CDR3 has 17 amino acids.